What follows are 9 T cell receptor beta chains derived from one specimen sequenced in a study of blood T cell repertoires in COVID-19. Profiling relied on immunoSEQ multiplex PCR, and the TCRdb table lists in-frame clones only, not all of them. This table holds 150,000 to 200,000 clones, about 86% found once. Material: peripheral blood. All receptors come from a woman between 70 and 85 years old with acute or convalescent COVID-19.

The chain recombines TRBV5-1 with TRBJ2-7; the match to TRBD1 covers 7 bases. Germline values: CDR1 SGHRS, CDR2 YFSETQ. CDR3 length equals 15 residues. Losses at the gene ends were 3 bases for V and 3 bases for J; bases not matched to a gene: 9. The CDR3 sequence: CASSSGQAWDYEQYF. The DNA of the CDR3 is TGCGCCAGCAGCTCAGGACAGGCTTGGGACTACGAGCAGTACTTC.

This clone was observed a handful of times. V usage is TRBV30 and J usage is TRBJ1-2; D ambiguous. Looked up from germline, CDR1 is GTSNPN and CDR2 is SVGIG (reference sequence). V lost 3 bases and J 3 bases, leaving 11 bases between the germline ends. CDR3 length: 13 residues. CDR3 region: CAWSPSGYYGYTF. The CDR3 nucleotides read TGTGCCTGGAGCCCCTCAGGATACTATGGCTACACCTTC.

V gene TRBV19 combines with J gene TRBJ2-7; possible D gene TRBD1, 6 bases. V shed 5 bases and J shed 1 base, with 18 bases lying between them. Germline lookup yields CDR1 LNHDA and CDR2 SQIVND (reference sequence). The CDR3 sequence is 16 residues long. CDR3 loop: CASSAGQFAASYEQYF. The CDR3 DNA is TGTGCCAGTAGTGCAGGACAGTTCGCGGCGTCCTACGAGCAGTACTTC.

V gene TRBV9 combines with J gene TRBJ2-3; the match to TRBD1 covers 11 bases. CDR3 length equals 16 residues. Germline CDR1 reads SGDLS; CDR2 reads YYNGEE. V lost 4 bases and J lost 6; bases outside the gene matches: 10. CDR3 amino acids: CASSPQLRTGGDTQYF. The DNA for the CDR3 is TGTGCCAGCAGCCCGCAACTGAGGACAGGGGGCGATACGCAGTATTTT.

The chain combines TRBV3-1 (or the pseudogene TRBV3-2) with TRBJ2-3; perhaps TRBD1 as D (6 bases). V dropped 4 bases and J dropped 6 bases, with 14 bases sitting between them. This CDR3 has 14 amino acids. Germline CDR1 is LGHDT and CDR2 is YNNKEL (reference sequence). CDR3 loop: CASSRGLVTDTQYF. Written as DNA, the CDR3 is TGTGCCAGCAGCCGGGGGCTAGTGACCGATACGCAGTATTTT.

J is TRBJ1-1 and V is TRBV7-9; tentative D call: TRBD1 (5 bases). Germline V lookup: CDR1 SEHNR, CDR2 FQNEAQ (reference sequence). This CDR3 is 15 amino acids long. Trimming cost V 4 bases and J 1 base, with 13 bases left between them. The CDR3 DNA is TGTGCCAGCAGCTACTACTTCGACAGGAACACTGAAGCTTTCTTT. It yields the protein CASSYYFDRNTEAFF.

The genes are TRBV12-5 and TRBJ2-5, with no clear D. This CDR3 spans 11 amino acids. Germline V gene data show CDR1 as LGHNT and CDR2 as FRNRAP. V was clipped by 7 bases and J by 1 base, with 4 bases between them. The CDR3 DNA reads TGTGCTAGTGCCCTCCAAGAGACCCAGTACTTC. This gives the protein CASALQETQYF. Together with reference TRBV12-5 and TRBJ2-5, the CDR3 gives the full variable domain: DARVTQTPRHKVTEMGQEVTMRCQPILGHNTVFWYRQTMMQGLELLAYFRNRAPLDDSGMPKDRFSAEMPDATLATLKIQPSEPRDSAVYFCASALQETQYFGPGTRLLVL.

The V gene is TRBV4-2, the J gene TRBJ2-3; 7 positions agree with TRBD2. The CDR3 spans 15 residues. Trimming cost V 1 base and J 0 bases; bases outside gene matches: 1. Germline V gene data show CDR1 as LGHNA and CDR2 as YNFKEQ. DNA for the CDR3: TGTGCCAGCAGCCAAGTTAGCGGGAGCACAGATACGCAGTATTTT. It is translated as CASSQVSGSTDTQYF.

V is TRBV28 and J is TRBJ2-3; no firm D call. Germline assignment: CDR1 MDHEN and CDR2 SYDVKM. The CDR3 spans 15 residues. Trimming shortened V by 3 bases and J by 4 bases, and 14 bases separated the two germline ends. The CDR3 reads CASSFGFFRADTQYF. In DNA form, the CDR3 reads TGTGCCAGCAGTTTTGGTTTCTTTAGAGCAGATACGCAGTATTTT. Based on the CDR3 plus reference TRBV28 and TRBJ2-3, the full variable domain is DVKVTQSSRYLVKRTGEKVFLECVQDMDHENMFWYRQDPGLGLRLIYFSYDVKMKEKGDIPEGYSVSREKKERFSLILESASTNQTSMYLCASSFGFFRADTQYFGPGTRLTVL.